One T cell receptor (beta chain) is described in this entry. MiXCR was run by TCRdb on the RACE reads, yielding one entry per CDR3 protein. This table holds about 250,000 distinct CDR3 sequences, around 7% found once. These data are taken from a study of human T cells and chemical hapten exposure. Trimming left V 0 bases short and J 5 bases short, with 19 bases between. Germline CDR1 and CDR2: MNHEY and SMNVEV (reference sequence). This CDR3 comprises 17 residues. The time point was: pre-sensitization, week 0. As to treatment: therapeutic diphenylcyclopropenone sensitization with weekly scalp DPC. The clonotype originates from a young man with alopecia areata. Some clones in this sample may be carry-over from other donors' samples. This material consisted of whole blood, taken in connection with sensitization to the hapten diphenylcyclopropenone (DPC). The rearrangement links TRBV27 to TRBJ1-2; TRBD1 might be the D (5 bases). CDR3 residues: CASSLSQGNAFSYGYTF. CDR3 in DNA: TGTGCCAGCAGTTTATCCCAGGGAAATGCCTTCTCATATGGCTACACCTTC.